Sequencing of this TCR beta chain was carried out in a study of cytomegalovirus exposure and HLA in healthy donors. Study results and limitations: The authors judged a highly shared variant cluster likely a sequencing artifact. The dataset shows that most TCR sequences were rare, while some public TCRs occurred in many donors.

This CDR3 comprises 15 residues. The germline V gene has CDR1 SGHRS and CDR2 YFSETQ. Trimming removed 2 bases from V and 1 base from J; junction bases left unmatched: 1. In the case of this clone: The antigen is undetermined.

PCR primers comprised 60 Vbeta and 13 Jbeta primers. Produced via immunoSEQ multiplex PCR; TCRdb's table is partial and in-frame only. This sample's clone table lists roughly 200,000 clones. The TCR comes from a girl aged 2 to 9 in good health and CMV-seropositive. The gene calls are TRBV5-1 and TRBJ2-2; 8 positions agree with TRBD2. Sample: PBMCs. CDR3 in amino acids: CASSFSGENTGELFF. The CDR3 region has the DNA TGCGCCAGCAGCTTTAGCGGGGAGAACACCGGGGAGCTGTTTTTT.